This TCR beta chain was identified in a study of blood T cell repertoires in COVID-19. Study information: Sample material is recorded as cDNA or gDNA derived from T cells, B-cell-depleted T cells, or PBMCs.

Libraries were prepared by immunoSEQ multiplex PCR; TCRdb keeps only in-frame clonotypes and omits some of them. The table records under 400,000 clones, more than 70% of them present only once. This CDR3 region has 14 residues. The V end lost 0 bases, the J end lost 8 bases, and 16 bases lay between the germline ends. Germline loops: CDR1 GTSNPN, CDR2 SVGIG (reference sequence). The chain carries TRBV30 and TRBJ1-2; D gene uncertain. This TCR derives from a woman under 40 with COVID-19, enrolled during active disease. Sequenced input: peripheral blood. The CDR3 region is CAWSVFTPGYGYTF. Here the CDR3 DNA reads TGTGCCTGGAGTGTATTCACCCCGGGGTACGGCTACACCTTC. Filled out from reference TRBV30 and TRBJ1-2, the complete variable domain reads SQTIHQWPATLVQPVGSPLSLECTVEGTSNPNLYWYRQAAGRGLQLLFYSVGIGQISSEVPQNLSASRPQDRQFILSSKKLLLSDSGFYLCAWSVFTPGYGYTFGSGTRLTVV.